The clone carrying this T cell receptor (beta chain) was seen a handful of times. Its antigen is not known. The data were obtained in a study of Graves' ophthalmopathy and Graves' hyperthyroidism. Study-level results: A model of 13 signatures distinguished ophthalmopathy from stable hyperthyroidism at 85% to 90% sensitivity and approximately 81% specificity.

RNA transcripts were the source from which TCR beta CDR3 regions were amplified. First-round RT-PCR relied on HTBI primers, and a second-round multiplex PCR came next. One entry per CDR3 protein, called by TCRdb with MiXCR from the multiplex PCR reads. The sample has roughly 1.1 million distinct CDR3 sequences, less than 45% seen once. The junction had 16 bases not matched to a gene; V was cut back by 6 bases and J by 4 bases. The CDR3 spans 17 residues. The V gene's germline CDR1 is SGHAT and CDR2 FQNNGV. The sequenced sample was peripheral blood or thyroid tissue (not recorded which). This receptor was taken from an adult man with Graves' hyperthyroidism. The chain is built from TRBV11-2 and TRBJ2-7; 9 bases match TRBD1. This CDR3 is CASRPPRDRVSSYEQYF. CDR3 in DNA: TGTGCCAGCAGGCCCCCCCGGGACAGGGTTTCTTCTTACGAGCAGTACTTC. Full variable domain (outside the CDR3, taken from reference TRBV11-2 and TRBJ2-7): EAGVAQSPRYKIIEKRQSVAFWCNPISGHATLYWYQQILGQGPKLLIQFQNNGVVDDSQLPKDRFSAERLKGVDSTLKIQPAKLEDSAVYLCASRPPRDRVSSYEQYFGPGTRLTVT.